This entry is about one T cell receptor beta chain. Germline loops: CDR1 SQVTM, CDR2 ANQGSEA. CDR3 length equals 13 residues. V was cut by 3 bases and J by 6 bases, with 12 bases left in between. This sample was taken from a study of T cell changes during pregnancy in multiple sclerosis. Generated by immunoSEQ multiplex PCR, the TCRdb table keeps only in-frame clones and is missing some. Of about 69,000 clones listed, over 75% are singletons. This TCR was recovered from a female donor in good health, enrolled as a control in a pregnancy study. The J gene is TRBJ1-5, the V gene TRBV29-1, with D unclear. The sequences come from CD4+ T cells from peripheral blood mononuclear cells, collected in the third trimester of pregnancy. The CDR3 DNA follows: TGCAGCGTTGAGGACCTGGAGGGTCAGCCCCAGCATTTT. Its translation is CSVEDLEGQPQHF.